The sample holds many counts of the clone carrying this TCR beta chain. The sample's time point: newly diagnosed GD, antithyroid drugs for less than 3 months. The TCR library was made from RNA extracted from PBMCs. The data were obtained in a study of regulatory T cells in long-lasting Graves disease. Trimming removed 1 base at V and 0 bases at J, with 6 bases between. This CDR3 has 15 residues. Germline lookup yields CDR1 SGHVS and CDR2 FQNEAQ. Both iRepertoire HTBI primers and Arm-PCR of CDR3 regions were used to build the TCR beta libraries. TCRdb passed the multiplex PCR reads through MiXCR, listing each CDR3 protein once. In the table there are approximately 350,000 distinct CDR3 sequences, about 11% of which are singletons. In addition, the sample was reused for a study of T cells in Graves' hyperthyroidism and ophthalmopathy. Per that study: Each diagnosis drew on symptoms, thyroxine, TRAb, thyroid ultrasound and orbital computed tomography findings.

This chain joins TRBV7-8 and TRBJ2-2; no definite D call. This sequence was found in a woman between 18 and 29 years old with Graves disease. The sample in question was peripheral blood mononuclear cells (PBMCs), obtained at new diagnosis, from a patient treated with antithyroid drugs. CDR3 DNA: TGTGCCAGCAGCTTAGTCACTCCGAACACCGGGGAGCTGTTTTTT. Translated: CASSLVTPNTGELFF.